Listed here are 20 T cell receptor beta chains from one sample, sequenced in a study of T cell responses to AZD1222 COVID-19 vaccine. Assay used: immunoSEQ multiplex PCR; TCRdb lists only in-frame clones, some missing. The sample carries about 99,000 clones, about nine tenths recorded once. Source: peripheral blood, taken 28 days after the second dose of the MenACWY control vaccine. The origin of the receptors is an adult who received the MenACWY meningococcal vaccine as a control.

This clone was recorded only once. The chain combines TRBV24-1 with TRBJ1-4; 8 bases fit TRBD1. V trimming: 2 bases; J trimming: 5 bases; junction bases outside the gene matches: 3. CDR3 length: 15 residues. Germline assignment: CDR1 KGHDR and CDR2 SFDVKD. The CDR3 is CATSDSRQGNEKLFF. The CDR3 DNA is TGTGCCACCAGTGATTCCAGACAGGGGAATGAAAAACTGTTTTTT.

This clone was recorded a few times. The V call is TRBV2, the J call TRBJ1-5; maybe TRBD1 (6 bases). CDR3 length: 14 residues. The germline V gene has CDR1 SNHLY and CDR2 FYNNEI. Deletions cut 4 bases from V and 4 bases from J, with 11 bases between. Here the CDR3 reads CASSVQGLNQPQHF. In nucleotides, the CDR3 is TGTGCCAGCAGTGTACAGGGACTTAATCAGCCCCAGCATTTT.

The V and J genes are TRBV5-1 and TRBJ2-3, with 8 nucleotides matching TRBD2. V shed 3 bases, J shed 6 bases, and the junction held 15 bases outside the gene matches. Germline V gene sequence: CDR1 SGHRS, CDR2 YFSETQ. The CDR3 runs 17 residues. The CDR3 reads CASSWVPGGAGPDTQYF. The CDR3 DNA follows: TGCGCCAGCAGCTGGGTCCCCGGGGGGGCGGGGCCGGATACGCAGTATTTT.

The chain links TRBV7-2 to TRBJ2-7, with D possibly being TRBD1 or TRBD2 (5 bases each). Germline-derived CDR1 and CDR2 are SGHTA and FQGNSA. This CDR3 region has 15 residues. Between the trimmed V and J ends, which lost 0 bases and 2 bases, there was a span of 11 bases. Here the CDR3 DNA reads TGTGCCAGCAGCTTAGCCCCGGGACGGGCCTACGAGCAGTACTTC. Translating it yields CASSLAPGRAYEQYF.

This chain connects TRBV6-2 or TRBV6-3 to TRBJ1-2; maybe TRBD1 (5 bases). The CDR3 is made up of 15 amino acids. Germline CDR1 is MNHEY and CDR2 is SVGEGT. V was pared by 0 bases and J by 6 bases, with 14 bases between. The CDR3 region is CASSYSQIPGDGYTF. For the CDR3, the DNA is TGTGCCAGCAGTTACTCCCAGATCCCGGGGGATGGCTACACCTTC.

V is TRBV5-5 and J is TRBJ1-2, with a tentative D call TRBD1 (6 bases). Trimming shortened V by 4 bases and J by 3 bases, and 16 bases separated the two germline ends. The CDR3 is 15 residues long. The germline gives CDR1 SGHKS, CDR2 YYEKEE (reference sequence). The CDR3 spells CASSQTTGQHYGYTF. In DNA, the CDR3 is TGTGCCAGCAGCCAAACAACAGGACAGCACTATGGCTACACCTTC.

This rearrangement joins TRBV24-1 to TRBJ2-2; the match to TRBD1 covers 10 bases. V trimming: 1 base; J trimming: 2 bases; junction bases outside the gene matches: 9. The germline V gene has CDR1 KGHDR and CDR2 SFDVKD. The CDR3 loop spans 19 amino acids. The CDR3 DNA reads TGTGCCACCAGTGATTTCGCCCCCGGGACAGGGGACAACACCGGGGAGCTGTTTTTT. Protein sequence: CATSDFAPGTGDNTGELFF.

CDR3 protein: CASSPLAGGTYEQYF. As DNA, the CDR3 is TGTGCCAGCAGCCCGCTAGCGGGGGGAACCTACGAGCAGTACTTC. The chain employs TRBV5-4 and TRBJ2-7, with TRBD2 matching over 11 bases. The CDR3 totals 15 residues. CDR1 is SGHNT and CDR2 is YYREEE in the germline V gene (reference sequence). Trimming at V came to 4 bases and at J to 2 bases, leaving 5 bases not matched to a gene.

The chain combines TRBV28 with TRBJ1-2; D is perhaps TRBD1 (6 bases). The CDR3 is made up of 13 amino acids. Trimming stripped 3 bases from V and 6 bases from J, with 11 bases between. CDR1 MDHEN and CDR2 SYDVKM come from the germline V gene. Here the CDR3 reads CASSLRGAHGYTF. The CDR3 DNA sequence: TGTGCCAGCAGTTTGAGGGGGGCCCATGGCTACACCTTC.

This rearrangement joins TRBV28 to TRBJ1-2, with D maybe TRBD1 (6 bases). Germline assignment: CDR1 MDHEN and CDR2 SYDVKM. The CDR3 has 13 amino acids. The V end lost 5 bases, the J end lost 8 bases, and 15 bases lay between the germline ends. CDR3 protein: CASSAGTSLGYTF. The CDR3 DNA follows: TGTGCCAGCAGTGCCGGGACATCCCTCGGCTACACCTTC.

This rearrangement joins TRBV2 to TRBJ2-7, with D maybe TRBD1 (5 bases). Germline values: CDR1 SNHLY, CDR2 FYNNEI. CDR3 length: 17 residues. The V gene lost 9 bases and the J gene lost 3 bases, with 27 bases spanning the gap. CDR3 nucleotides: TGTGCCAGTACCGGGTCAGGGATCCTGGTTGGCGGCTACGAGCAGTACTTC. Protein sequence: CASTGSGILVGGYEQYF.

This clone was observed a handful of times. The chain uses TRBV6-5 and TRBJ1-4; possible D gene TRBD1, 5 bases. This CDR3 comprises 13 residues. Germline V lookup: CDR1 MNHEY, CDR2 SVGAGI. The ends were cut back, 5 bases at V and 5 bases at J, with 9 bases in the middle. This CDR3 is CASSQYRNEKLFF. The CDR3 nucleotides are TGTGCCAGCAGTCAATACAGGAATGAAAAACTGTTTTTT.

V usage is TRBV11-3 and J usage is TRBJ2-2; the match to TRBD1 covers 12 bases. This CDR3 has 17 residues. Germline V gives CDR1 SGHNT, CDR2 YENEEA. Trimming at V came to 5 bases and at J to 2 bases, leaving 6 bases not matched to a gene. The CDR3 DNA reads TGTGCCAGCAGCCTTCGGGGACAGGGGGCCAACACCGGGGAGCTGTTTTTT. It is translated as CASSLRGQGANTGELFF.

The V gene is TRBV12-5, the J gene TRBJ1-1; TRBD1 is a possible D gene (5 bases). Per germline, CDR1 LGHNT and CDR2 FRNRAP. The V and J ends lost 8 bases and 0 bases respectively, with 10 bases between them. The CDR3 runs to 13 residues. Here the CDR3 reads CASMGGMNTEAFF. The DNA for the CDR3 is TGTGCTAGTATGGGGGGAATGAACACTGAAGCTTTCTTT.

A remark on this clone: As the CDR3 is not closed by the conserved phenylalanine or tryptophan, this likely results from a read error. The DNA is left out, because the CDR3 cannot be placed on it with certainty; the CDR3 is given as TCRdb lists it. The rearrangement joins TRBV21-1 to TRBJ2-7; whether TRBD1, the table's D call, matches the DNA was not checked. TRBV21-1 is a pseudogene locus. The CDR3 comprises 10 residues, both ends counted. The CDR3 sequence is CASSKPGQDL.

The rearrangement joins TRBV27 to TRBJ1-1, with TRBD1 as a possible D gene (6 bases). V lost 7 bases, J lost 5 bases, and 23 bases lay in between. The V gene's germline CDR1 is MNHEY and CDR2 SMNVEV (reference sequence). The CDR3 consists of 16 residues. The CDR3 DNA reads TGTGCCAGCACCCAGTACTATAGGGGGAAGAGGACTGAAGCTTTCTTT. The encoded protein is CASTQYYRGKRTEAFF.

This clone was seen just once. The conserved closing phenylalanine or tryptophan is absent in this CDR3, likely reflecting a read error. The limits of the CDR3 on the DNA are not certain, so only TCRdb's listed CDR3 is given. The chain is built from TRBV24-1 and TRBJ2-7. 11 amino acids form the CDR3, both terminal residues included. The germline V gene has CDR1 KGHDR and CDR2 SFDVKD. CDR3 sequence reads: CATSDPLCRKT.

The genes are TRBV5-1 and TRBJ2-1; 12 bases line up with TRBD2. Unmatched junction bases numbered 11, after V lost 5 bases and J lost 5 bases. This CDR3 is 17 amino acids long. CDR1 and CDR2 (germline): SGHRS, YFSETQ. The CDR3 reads CASSSRLAGDFDNEQFF. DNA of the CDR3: TGCGCCAGCAGTTCGCGACTAGCGGGGGATTTCGACAATGAGCAGTTCTTC.

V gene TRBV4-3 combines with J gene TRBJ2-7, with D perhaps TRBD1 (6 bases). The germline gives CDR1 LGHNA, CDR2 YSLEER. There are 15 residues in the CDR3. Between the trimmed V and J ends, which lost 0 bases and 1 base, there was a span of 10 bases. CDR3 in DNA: TGCGCCAGCAGCCAAGAGGGACACCTTTCCTACGAGCAGTACTTC. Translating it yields CASSQEGHLSYEQYF.

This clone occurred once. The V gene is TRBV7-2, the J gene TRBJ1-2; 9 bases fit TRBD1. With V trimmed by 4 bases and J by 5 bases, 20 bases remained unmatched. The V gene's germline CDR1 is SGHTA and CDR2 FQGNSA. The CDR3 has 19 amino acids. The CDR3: CASSSGGTPSGTGKYGYTF. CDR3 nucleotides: TGTGCCAGCAGCTCCGGGGGGACCCCATCCGGGACAGGGAAATATGGCTACACCTTC.